The 9 T cell receptor beta chains reported below all come from one sample, sequenced in a study of T cell responses to AZD1222 COVID-19 vaccine (dated by TCRdb to about 2021). Explained via the paper, the time point label denotes: baseline before first vaccination. The library came from the immunoSEQ multiplex PCR assay. Entries here come from immuneACCESS through TCRdb and include only in-frame sequences with V and J called. Some clones fail to appear in such tables; in the studies checked, an unresolved V gene covers under half of the shortfall, and the cause of the remainder is unknown. Recorded for this sample are 130,000 to 150,000 clones; 85% to 90% of them occurred a single time. The ten largest account for under 2% of the sample. The specimen comprised peripheral blood, sampled on day 0 of AZD1222 vaccination. Receptor source: an adult in good health.

The chain employs TRBV7-9 and TRBJ2-2, with TRBD2 identical over 7 bases. CDR3 length: 17 amino acids. The junction had 16 bases not matched to a gene; V was cut back by 8 bases and J by 4 bases. The germline V gene encodes CDR1 SEHNR and CDR2 FQNEAQ (reference sequence). CDR3 DNA: TGTGCCAGCCCGAACAACGGGATGGGAGGGACCACCGGGGAGCTGTTTTTT. Residues: CASPNNGMGGTTGELFF.

This chain connects TRBV6-5 to TRBJ1-2; TRBD1 matches 7 bases. V shed 2 bases and J 5 bases; nucleotides not matched to a gene: 8. The CDR3 length is 15 residues. The V gene's germline CDR1 is MNHEY and CDR2 SVGAGI. The CDR3 DNA follows: TGTGCCAGCAGTTACCATGCCGGACAGGAGTATGGCTACACCTTC. It yields the protein CASSYHAGQEYGYTF.

The V gene is TRBV19, the J gene TRBJ1-1; D is ambiguous. The CDR3 is 12 residues long. Germline CDR1 and CDR2: LNHDA and SQIVND (reference sequence). V dropped 7 bases and J dropped 0 bases, with 6 bases sitting between them. CDR3 DNA sequence: TGTGCCAGTACTCATTTGAACACTGAAGCTTTCTTT. Amino acid sequence: CASTHLNTEAFF. The whole variable domain, remainder taken from reference TRBV19 and TRBJ1-1, is DGGITQSPKYLFRKEGQNVTLSCEQNLNHDAMYWYRQDPGQGLRLIYYSQIVNDFQKGDIAEGYSVSREKKESFPLTVTSAQKNPTAFYLCASTHLNTEAFFGQGTRLTVV.

The rearrangement links TRBV9 to TRBJ1-2; D gene unclear. The CDR3 covers 11 residues. V shed 3 bases and J shed 2 bases, with 2 bases lying between them. Per the germline V gene, CDR1 is SGDLS and CDR2 is YYNGEE. The CDR3 nucleotides read TGTGCCAGCAGCGGCAACTATGGCTACACCTTC. This encodes CASSGNYGYTF.

The V call is TRBV6-5, the J call TRBJ1-6, with TRBD1 identical over 7 bases. This CDR3 is built from 16 residues. Per germline, CDR1 MNHEY and CDR2 SVGAGI. V gave up 0 bases and J gave up 5 bases; unmatched junction bases: 4. This chain's CDR3 is CASSYSEGAHNSPLHF. The CDR3 nucleotides are TGTGCCAGCAGTTACTCCGAGGGGGCGCATAATTCACCCCTCCACTTT.

The chain combines TRBV7-7 with TRBJ2-2; maybe TRBD2 (5 bases). Germline loops: CDR1 SSHAT, CDR2 FNYEAQ (reference sequence). This CDR3 has 13 amino acids. CDR3 residues: CALGSPHTGELFF. The DNA for the CDR3 is TGTGCACTAGGGAGCCCCCACACCGGGGAGCTGTTTTTT.

V is TRBV7-3 and J is TRBJ2-7, with TRBD1 matching over 8 bases. With V trimmed by 5 bases and J by 4 bases, 4 bases remained unmatched. The CDR3 has 13 amino acids. CDR1 and CDR2 (germline): SGHTA, FQGTGA. The CDR3 region is CASSRDRHYEQYF. CDR3 DNA: TGTGCCAGCAGCCGGGACAGGCATTACGAGCAGTACTTC.

The chain combines TRBV25-1 with TRBJ2-5; possibly TRBD1 for D (6 bases). Germline V lookup: CDR1 MGHDK, CDR2 SYGVNS. This CDR3 is built from 16 residues. V was clipped by 6 bases and J by 2 bases, with 19 bases between them. CDR3 residues: CASSPQGTVIQETQYF. For the CDR3, the DNA is TGTGCCAGCAGCCCTCAGGGGACGGTGATACAAGAGACCCAGTACTTC.

This chain links TRBV7-9 with TRBJ1-2, with D possibly being TRBD1 (6 bases). The CDR3 covers 14 residues. V lost 1 base, J lost 10 bases, and 16 bases lay in between. The V gene's germline CDR1 is SEHNR and CDR2 FQNEAQ (reference sequence). The CDR3 protein is CASSLERGGSDYTF. CDR3 in DNA: TGTGCCAGCAGCTTAGAAAGAGGGGGGAGCGACTACACCTTC.